The sequence of this TCR beta chain was determined in a study of blood T cell repertoires in COVID-19 (dated by TCRdb to between 2020 and 2021). Looking at the study overall: Samples from collaborators originated in the United States, Italy and Spain and spanned both the acute and convalescent phases of COVID-19. Samples were obtained from the ongoing ImmuneRACE study (first 160 participants) and from 1,254 subjects provided by 6 global collaborators. The prospective study material was composed of cDNA or gDNA derived from T cells, B-cell-depleted T cells, or PBMCs. A freely available public database, intended as a resource for researchers studying the immune response to SARS-CoV-2, is where the repertoires were released. Where available, HLA class I and class II types were obtained from metadata supplied by the sample provider rather than from assay-based typing. Deeply sampled blood TCRbeta repertoires from subjects exposed to, actively infected with, or recovered from COVID-19 were included in the dataset. Sample metadata almost always included a de-identified subject ID, COVID-19 status, age in years and sex.

Overall study results and their limits: The amount of clinical and demographic metadata varied by source and participant and was provided uncurated.

Whole blood was collected in K2EDTA tubes by collaborating institutions according to the institutions' own protocols. For TCRbeta analysis, collaborators shipped samples as frozen whole blood, isolated PBMCs, or DNA extracted from either of those sample types. Including cysteine and phenylalanine, the CDR3 has 17 amino acids. Left in the record is the CDR3 DNA by itself, 51 bases read in frame from the first base. According to the germline V gene, CDR1 reads SGHDT and CDR2 reads YYEEEE. Germline trimming amounts to 4 bases on V and 5 bases on J, with 14 as the count of junction bases outside the gene matches. Note on this clone: The antigen it binds to is not known. Per-base quality was not reported, and no clone a single base away is much larger than it.

The immunoSEQ Assay, a bias-controlled multiplex PCR, was used to amplify TCRbeta CDR3 regions from genomic DNA. Regarding the original processing steps: Within the assay, amplification of reference gene primers was used to estimate how many nucleated cells each sample contained. Sequence reads were collapsed and filtered to measure the absolute abundance of every unique TCRbeta CDR3 rearrangement. For each sample, productive Simpson clonality was calculated as the square root of Simpson's diversity index across productive rearrangements. In its TCRdb copy, this immuneACCESS table keeps in-frame sequences only and misses some clones. Where compared with another copy, unresolved V genes explain less than half of these, and the others have no known cause. The D gene and trimming were derived from the DNA, and the V and J assignments and clone size from that table. The sample table contains roughly 200,000 clones; only one count was recorded for roughly 81% of them. The ten largest make up 4.5% to 5% of the sample.

The origin of this receptor is a woman of 80 years or more with acute or convalescent COVID-19. The V and J segments used are TRBV5-6 and TRBJ2-3, and TRBD1 aligns with 9 junction nucleotides. Sequencing was carried out using peripheral blood. The CDR3 protein: CASSIYRDRVFLDTQYF. The bases are TGTGCCAGCAGCATATACCGGGACAGGGTGTTTCTAGATACGCAGTATTTT.